This T cell receptor beta chain was captured in a study of human T cells and chemical hapten exposure. Whole-study context: Variability of per-sample TCR yields stemmed mainly from small differences in pooled library volume. Broader study findings: Correlating positively with patch test score were the PT1 expanded TCR counts.

As for time point: pre-sensitization, week 0. The treatment is: therapeutic diphenylcyclopropenone sensitization with weekly scalp DPC. Alopecia patients deemed DPC-suitable, aged 18 to 70, excluding pregnancy. Methods used by the authors: Counts of TCRs in each sample centred on a median of approximately 100,000 and extended from around 25,000 to 690,000. In TCRdb, the RACE reads were re-called with MiXCR into one record per CDR3 protein. TCRdb, not the authors, supplied the V and J calls. Among 150,000 to 200,000 distinct CDR3 sequences listed, nearly 30% were seen once. This clonotype has only a few counts. The antigen remains unidentified. The origin of this receptor is a woman younger than 45 with alopecia areata. Some clones in this sample may be carry-over from other donors' samples. Sequenced material: whole blood, taken in connection with sensitization to the hapten diphenylcyclopropenone (DPC).

CDR3 nucleotide sequence: TGTGCCAGCAGTGAAGCAGGAGGGAATCAGCCCCAGCATTTT. The encoded protein is CASSEAGGNQPQHF. The V gene is TRBV6-1, the J gene TRBJ1-5; D is uncertain. The CDR3 sequence is 14 residues long. Trimming took 0 bases from V and 4 from J, leaving 7 bases between them. Germline CDR1 is MNHNS and CDR2 is SASEGT.